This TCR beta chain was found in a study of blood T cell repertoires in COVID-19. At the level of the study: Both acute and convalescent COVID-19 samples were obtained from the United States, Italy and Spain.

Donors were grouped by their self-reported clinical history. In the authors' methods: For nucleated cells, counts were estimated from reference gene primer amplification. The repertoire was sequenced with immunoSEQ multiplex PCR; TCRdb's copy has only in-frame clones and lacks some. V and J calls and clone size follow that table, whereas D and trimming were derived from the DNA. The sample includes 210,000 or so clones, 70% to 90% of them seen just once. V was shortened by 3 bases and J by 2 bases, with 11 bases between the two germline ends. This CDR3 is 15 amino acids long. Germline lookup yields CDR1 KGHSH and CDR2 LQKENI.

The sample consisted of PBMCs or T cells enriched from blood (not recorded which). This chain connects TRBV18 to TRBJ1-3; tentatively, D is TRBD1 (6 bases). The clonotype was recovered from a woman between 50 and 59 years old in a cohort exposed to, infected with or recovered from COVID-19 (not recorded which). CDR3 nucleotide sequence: TGTGCCAGCTCACCGGGGGCAGTCACTGGAAACACCATATATTTT. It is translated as CASSPGAVTGNTIYF.